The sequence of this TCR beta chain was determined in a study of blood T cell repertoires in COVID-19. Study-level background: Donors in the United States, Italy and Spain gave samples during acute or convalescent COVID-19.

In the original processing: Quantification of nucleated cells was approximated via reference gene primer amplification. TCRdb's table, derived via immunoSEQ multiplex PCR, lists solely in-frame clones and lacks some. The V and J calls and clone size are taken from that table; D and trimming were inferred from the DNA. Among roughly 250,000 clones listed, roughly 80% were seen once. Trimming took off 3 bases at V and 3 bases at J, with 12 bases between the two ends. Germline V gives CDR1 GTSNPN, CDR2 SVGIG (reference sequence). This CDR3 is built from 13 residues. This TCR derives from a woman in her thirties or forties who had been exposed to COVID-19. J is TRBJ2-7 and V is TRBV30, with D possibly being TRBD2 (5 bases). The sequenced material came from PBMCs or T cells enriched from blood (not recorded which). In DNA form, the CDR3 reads TGTGCCTGGAGGGTCCGTGGGAGCTACGAGCAGTACTTC. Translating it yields CAWRVRGSYEQYF.